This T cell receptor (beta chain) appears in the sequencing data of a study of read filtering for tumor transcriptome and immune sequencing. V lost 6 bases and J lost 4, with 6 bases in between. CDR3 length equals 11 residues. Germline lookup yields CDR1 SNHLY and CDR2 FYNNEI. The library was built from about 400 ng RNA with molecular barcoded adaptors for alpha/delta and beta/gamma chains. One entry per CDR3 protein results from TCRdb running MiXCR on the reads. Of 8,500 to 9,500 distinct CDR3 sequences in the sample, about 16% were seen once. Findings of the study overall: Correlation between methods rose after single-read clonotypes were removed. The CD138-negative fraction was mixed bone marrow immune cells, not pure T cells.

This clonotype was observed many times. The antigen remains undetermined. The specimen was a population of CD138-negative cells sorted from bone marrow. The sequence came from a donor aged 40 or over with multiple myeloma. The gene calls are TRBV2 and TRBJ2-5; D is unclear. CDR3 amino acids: CASSDRETQYF. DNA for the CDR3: TGTGCCAGCAGCGACCGAGAGACCCAGTACTTC.